Listed below are T cell receptor beta chains from one sample, sequenced in a study of shared clonotypes between healthy human individuals. Clones were sequenced by immunoSEQ multiplex PCR, and TCRdb holds only the in-frame ones, with some missing. The sample lists some 740,000 clones, about 91% occurring once. Material for sequencing was naive CD8+ T cells sorted from blood. These receptors all come from a man under 40 in good health. The CDR3 runs from the conserved cysteine through the conserved F or W.

>TRBV2|TRBJ2-7
CASSVRFGVTYEQYF
>TRBV7-9|TRBJ1-2
CASSPQRPDFPYGYTF
>TRBV5-8|TRBJ2-7
CASSLDLTRSGEQYF
>TRBV27|TRBJ1-3
CASSLSVTSGNTIYF
>TRBV5-1|TRBJ2-7
CASRPTAGTGIYEQYF
>TRBV21-1|TRBJ2-7
CASSKKGRFGEQYF
>TRBV14|TRBJ2-7
CASSHRGGTATYEQYF
>TRBV5-4|TRBJ1-1
CASSPSRQGVNTEAFF
>TRBV7-6|TRBJ2-7
CASSLARGGSYEQYF
>TRBV18|TRBJ1-1
CASSPPGGATEAFF
>TRBV19|TRBJ2-1
CASSISSREGEQFF
>TRBV9|TRBJ2-2
CASSVTSWMFTGELFF
>TRBV28|TRBJ2-4
CASSYGTGGENIQYF
>TRBV7-6|TRBJ2-5
CASSLDGGQETQYF
>TRBV2|TRBJ2-7
CASTTGYEQYF
>TRBV7-3|TRBJ2-5
CASSLTGAGQETQYF
>TRBV11-2|TRBJ2-2
CASSPWDSANTGELFF
>TRBV5-6|TRBJ2-7
CASSSGRSFNYEQYF
>TRBV7-2|TRBJ2-7
CASSSQNYEQYF
>TRBV27|TRBJ2-5
CASSLSMGGTKETQYF
>TRBV28|TRBJ2-7
CASSPLQEQYF
>TRBV7-8|TRBJ2-2
CASGGVGPRGDTGELFF
>TRBV6-6|TRBJ1-4
CASSHTGTGEKLFF
>TRBV29-1|TRBJ1-4
CSVATNEKLFF
>TRBV7-9|TRBJ2-7
CASSLSMDHEQYF
>TRBV6-1|TRBJ2-3
CASSEIAEVSTDTQYF
>TRBV7-8|TRBJ2-1
CASSLVLAGVHNEQFF